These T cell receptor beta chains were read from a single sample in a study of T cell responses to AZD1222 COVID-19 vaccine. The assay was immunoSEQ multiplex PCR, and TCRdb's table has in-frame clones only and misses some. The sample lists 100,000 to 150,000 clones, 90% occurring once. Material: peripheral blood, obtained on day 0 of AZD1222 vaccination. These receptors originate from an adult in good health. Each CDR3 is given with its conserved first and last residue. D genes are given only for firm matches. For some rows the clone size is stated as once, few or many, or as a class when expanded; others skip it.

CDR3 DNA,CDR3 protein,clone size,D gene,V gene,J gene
TGTGCCTGGAGAGTAATGGTGGGCGAGCAGTACTTC,CAWRVMVGEQYF,-,-,TRBV30,TRBJ2-7
TGTGCCAGCAGCTTGGATTATAAGAACAACTATGGCTACACCTTC,CASSLDYKNNYGYTF,-,-,TRBV5-6,TRBJ1-2
TGTGCCAGCAGTTACTCCCGACAGGGAATATTCGGCAATCAGCCCCAGCATTTT,CASSYSRQGIFGNQPQHF,-,TRBD1,TRBV6-2/TRBV6-3,TRBJ1-5
TGTGCCACCAGCAGAGATCTTGCTAGCGGTAGCTCCTACGAGCAGTACTTC,CATSRDLASGSSYEQYF,few,TRBD2,TRBV15,TRBJ2-7
TGCGCCAGCAGCCAAGATTTAAGCTCTGGGGCCAACGTCCTGACTTTC,CASSQDLSSGANVLTF,-,-,TRBV4-3,TRBJ2-6
TGCGCCAGCAGCTCCGCAGTTCCAGGGATTTGGGATAATTCACCCCTCCACTTT,CASSSAVPGIWDNSPLHF,-,-,TRBV5-1,TRBJ1-6
TGTGCCAGTAGTCCCACCCGGGACAGGGGTCAGCCCCAGCATTTT,CASSPTRDRGQPQHF,-,TRBD1,TRBV19,TRBJ1-5
TGTGCCACCAGCAGAGCATGGACAGAAGATGGCTACACCTTC,CATSRAWTEDGYTF,-,-,TRBV15,TRBJ1-2
TGTGCCAGCAGTGACTCTAGCTCTGGGGCCAACGTCCTGACTTTC,CASSDSSSGANVLTF,-,-,TRBV6-4,TRBJ2-6
TGTGCCAGCAGCTTAAGAGGCCCGGGACTAGCGGTGGGTGAGCAGTTCTTC,CASSLRGPGLAVGEQFF,-,TRBD2,TRBV11-2,TRBJ2-1
TGTGCCAGCAGTCCCCGAAGGGGCAGGGTCAACGAGCAGTACTTC,CASSPRRGRVNEQYF,-,-,TRBV6-5,TRBJ2-7
TGTGCCAGCAGCGTATCGCGGGACACTGAAGCTTTCTTT,CASSVSRDTEAFF,-,-,TRBV9,TRBJ1-1
TGTGCCAGCAGCTCCGACAGGGGTATTGAGGGCTACACCTTC,CASSSDRGIEGYTF,-,TRBD1,TRBV9,TRBJ1-2
TGTGCCAGTAGTGGACCGAACCCTAACTATGGCTACACCTTC,CASSGPNPNYGYTF,-,-,TRBV19,TRBJ1-2
TGTGCCAGCAGGCTCGGACAGGGGGGTGGTCAGCCCCAGCATTTT,CASRLGQGGGQPQHF,-,TRBD1,TRBV27,TRBJ1-5
TGTGCCACCAGAACTTCCCGGGGGCGGCGGGAGACCCAGTACTTC,CATRTSRGRRETQYF,-,-,TRBV15,TRBJ2-5
TGTGCCAGTAGTATAGGATTGCAGCTTGAAGCTTTCTTT,CASSIGLQLEAFF,-,-,TRBV19,TRBJ1-1
TGTGCCATCAGGGGCAGCTCTGGAAACACCATATATTTT,CAIRGSSGNTIYF,-,-,TRBV10-3,TRBJ1-3
TGTGCCAGCAGTGACCAGGACAGGGTGTCTGGAAACACCATATATTTT,CASSDQDRVSGNTIYF,-,TRBD1,TRBV6-1,TRBJ1-3
TGTGCCAGCAGCTCTGTAATGAGGGCGACACCCCTCCACTTT,CASSSVMRATPLHF,-,-,TRBV5-6,TRBJ1-6
TGCGCCAGCAGCTTGGGTGGACCTGAAGCTTTCTTT,CASSLGGPEAFF,-,-,TRBV5-1,TRBJ1-1
TGTGCCAGCAGCCGACGCCAGGACACTGAAGCTTTCTTT,CASSRRQDTEAFF,-,-,TRBV6-2/TRBV6-3,TRBJ1-1
TGTGCCAGCAGCCAAGATTGGGTAGGCTATGGCTACACCTTC,CASSQDWVGYGYTF,-,-,TRBV4-2,TRBJ1-2
TGTGCCAGCAGAGGTCAGGGGCACGAAGCTTTCTTT,CASRGQGHEAFF,once,-,TRBV2,TRBJ1-1